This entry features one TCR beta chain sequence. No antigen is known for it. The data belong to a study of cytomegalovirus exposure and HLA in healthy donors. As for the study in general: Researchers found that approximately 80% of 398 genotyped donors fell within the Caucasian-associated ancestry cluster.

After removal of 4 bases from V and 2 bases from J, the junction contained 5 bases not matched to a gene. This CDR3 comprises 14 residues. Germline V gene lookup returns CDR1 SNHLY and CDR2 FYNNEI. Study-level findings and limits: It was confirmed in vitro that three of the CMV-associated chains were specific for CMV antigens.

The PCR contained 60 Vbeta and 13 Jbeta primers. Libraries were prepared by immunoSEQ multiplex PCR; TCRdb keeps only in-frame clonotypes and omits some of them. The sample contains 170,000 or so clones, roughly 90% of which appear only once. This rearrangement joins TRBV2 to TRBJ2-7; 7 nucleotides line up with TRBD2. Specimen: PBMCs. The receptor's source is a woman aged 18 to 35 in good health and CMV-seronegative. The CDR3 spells CASSAGTTTYEQYF. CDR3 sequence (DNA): TGTGCCAGCAGTGCGGGGACTACCACCTACGAGCAGTACTTC.